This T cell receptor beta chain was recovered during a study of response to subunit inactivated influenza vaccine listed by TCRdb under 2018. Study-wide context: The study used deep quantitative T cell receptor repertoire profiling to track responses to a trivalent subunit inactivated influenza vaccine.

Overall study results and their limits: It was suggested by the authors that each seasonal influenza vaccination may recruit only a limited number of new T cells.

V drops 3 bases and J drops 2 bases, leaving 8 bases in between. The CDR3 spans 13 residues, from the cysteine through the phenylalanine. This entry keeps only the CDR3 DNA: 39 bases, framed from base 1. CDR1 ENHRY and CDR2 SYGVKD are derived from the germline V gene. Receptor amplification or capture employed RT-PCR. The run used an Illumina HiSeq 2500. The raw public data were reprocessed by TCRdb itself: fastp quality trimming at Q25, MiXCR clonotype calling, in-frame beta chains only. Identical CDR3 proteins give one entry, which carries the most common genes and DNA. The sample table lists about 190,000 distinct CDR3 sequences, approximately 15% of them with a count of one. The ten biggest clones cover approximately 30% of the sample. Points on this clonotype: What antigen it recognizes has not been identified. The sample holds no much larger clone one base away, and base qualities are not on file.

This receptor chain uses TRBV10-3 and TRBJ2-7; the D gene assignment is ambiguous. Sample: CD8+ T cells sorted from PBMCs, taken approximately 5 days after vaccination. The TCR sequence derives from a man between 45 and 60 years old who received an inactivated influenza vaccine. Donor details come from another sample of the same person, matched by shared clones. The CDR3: CAISERPTYEQYF. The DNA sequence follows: TGTGCCATCAGTGAACGGCCCACCTACGAGCAGTACTTC.